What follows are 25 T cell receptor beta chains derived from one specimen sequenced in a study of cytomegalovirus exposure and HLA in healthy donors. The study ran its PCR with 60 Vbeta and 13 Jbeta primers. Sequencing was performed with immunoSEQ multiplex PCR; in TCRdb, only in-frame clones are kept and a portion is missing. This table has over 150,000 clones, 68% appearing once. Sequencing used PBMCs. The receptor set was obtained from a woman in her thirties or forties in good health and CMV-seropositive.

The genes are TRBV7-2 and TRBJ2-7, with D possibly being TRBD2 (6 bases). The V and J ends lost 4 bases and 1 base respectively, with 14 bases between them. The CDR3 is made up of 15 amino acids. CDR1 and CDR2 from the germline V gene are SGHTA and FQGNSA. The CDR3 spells CASSYLAVISYEQYF. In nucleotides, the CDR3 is TGTGCCAGCAGCTATTTAGCGGTGATATCCTACGAGCAGTACTTC. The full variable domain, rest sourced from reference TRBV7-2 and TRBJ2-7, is GAGVSQSPSNKVTEKGKDVELRCDPISGHTALYWYRQSLGQGLEFLIYFQGNSAPDKSGLPSDRFSAERTGGSVSTLTIQRTQQEDSAVYLCASSYLAVISYEQYFGPGTRLTVT.

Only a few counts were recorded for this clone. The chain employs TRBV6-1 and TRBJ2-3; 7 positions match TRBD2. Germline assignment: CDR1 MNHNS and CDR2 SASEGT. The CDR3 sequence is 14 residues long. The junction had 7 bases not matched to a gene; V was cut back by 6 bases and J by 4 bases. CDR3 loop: CASRPGLVPDTQYF. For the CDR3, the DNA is TGTGCCAGCAGGCCCGGACTAGTCCCAGATACGCAGTATTTT.

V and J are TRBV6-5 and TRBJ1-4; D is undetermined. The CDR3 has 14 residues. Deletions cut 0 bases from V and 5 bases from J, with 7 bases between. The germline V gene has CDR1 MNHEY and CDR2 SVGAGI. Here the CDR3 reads CASSYSRLNEKLFF. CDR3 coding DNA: TGTGCCAGCAGTTACTCCAGGTTGAATGAAAAACTGTTTTTT.

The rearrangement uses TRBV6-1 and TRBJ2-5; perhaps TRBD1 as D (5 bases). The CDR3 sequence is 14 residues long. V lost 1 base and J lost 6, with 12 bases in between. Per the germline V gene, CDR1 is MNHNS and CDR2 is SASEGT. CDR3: CASSEGQGRKTQYF. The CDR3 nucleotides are TGTGCCAGCAGTGAAGGTCAGGGTCGGAAGACCCAGTACTTC.

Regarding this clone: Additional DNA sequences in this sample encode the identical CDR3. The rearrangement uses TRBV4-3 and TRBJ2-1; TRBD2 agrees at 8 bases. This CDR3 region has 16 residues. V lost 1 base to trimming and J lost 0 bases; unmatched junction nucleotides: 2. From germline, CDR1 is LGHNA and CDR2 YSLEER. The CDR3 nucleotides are TGCGCCAGCAGCCAAGTAGCGGGGAGCTCCTACAATGAGCAGTTCTTC. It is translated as CASSQVAGSSYNEQFF.

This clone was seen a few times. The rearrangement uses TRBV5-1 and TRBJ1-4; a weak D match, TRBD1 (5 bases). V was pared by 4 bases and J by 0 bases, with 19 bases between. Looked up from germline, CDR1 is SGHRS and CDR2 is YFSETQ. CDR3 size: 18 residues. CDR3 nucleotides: TGCGCCAGCAGCGATGCGGGGGGGGGATTTGCAACTAATGAAAAACTGTTTTTT. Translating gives CASSDAGGGFATNEKLFF.

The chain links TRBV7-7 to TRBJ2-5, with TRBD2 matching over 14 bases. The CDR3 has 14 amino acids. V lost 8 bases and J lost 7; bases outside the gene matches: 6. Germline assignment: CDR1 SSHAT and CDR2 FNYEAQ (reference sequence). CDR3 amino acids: CASLGTSGGGTQYF. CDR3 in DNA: TGTGCCAGCTTGGGGACTAGCGGGGGTGGGACCCAGTACTTC.

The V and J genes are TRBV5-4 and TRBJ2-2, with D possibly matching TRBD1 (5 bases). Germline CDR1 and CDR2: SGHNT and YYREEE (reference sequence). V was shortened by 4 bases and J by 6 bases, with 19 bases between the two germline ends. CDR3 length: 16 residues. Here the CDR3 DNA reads TGTGCCAGCAGCCGATCTTTAATTGTAGGGGCCGGGGAGCTGTTTTTT. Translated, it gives CASSRSLIVGAGELFF.

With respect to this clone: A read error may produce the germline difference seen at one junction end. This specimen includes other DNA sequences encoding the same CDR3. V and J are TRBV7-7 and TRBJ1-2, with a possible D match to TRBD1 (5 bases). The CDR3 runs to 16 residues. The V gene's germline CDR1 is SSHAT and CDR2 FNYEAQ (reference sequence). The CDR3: CASSEATRGAGYGYTF. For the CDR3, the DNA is TGTGCTAGCAGCGAGGCGACCCGGGGCGCGGGGTATGGCTACACCTTC.

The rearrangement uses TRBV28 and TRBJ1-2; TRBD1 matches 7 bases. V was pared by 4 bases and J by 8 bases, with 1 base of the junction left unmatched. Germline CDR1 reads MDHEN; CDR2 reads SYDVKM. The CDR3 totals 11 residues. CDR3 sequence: CASSYRGGYTF. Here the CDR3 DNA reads TGTGCCAGCAGTTACAGGGGAGGCTACACCTTC.

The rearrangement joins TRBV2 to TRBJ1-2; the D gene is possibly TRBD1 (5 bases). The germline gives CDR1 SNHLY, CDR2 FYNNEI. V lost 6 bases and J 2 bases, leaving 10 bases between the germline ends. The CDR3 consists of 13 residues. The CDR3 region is CASSRDSNYGYTF. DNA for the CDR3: TGTGCCAGCAGCCGAGACAGCAACTATGGCTACACCTTC.

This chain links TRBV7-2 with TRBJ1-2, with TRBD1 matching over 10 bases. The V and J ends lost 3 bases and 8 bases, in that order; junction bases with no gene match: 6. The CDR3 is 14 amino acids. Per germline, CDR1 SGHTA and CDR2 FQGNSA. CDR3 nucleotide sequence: TGTGCCAGCAGCTTCCGGGACAGGGGAAGCGGCTACACCTTC. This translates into CASSFRDRGSGYTF.

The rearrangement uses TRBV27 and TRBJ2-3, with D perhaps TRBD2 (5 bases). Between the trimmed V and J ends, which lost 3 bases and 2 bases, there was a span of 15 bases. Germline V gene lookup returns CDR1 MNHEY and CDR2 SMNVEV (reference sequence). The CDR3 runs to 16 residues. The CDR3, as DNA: TGTGCCAGCAGTTTTTCCACACTAGGTTTCACAGATACGCAGTATTTT. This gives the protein CASSFSTLGFTDTQYF.

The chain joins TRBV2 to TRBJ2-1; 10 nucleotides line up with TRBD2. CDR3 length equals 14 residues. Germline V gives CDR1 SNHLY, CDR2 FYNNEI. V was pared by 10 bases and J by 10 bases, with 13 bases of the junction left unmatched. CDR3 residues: CATVGTSAEGEQFF. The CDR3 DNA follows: TGTGCCACCGTAGGGACTAGCGCGGAGGGAGAGCAGTTCTTC.

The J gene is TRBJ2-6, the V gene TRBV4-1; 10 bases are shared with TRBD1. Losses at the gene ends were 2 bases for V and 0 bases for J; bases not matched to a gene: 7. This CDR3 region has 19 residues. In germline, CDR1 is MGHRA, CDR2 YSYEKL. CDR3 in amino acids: CASSQKTGGTSSGANVLTF. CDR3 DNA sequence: TGCGCCAGCAGCCAAAAGACAGGGGGCACCAGCTCTGGGGCCAACGTCCTGACTTTC.

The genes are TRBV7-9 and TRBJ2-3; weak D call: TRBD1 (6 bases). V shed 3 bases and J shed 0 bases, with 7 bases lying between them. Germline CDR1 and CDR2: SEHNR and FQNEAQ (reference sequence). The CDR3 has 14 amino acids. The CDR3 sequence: CASSLDRSTDTQYF. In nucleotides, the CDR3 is TGTGCCAGCAGCTTGGACAGAAGCACAGATACGCAGTATTTT. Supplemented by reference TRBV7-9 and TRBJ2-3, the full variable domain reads DTGVSQNPRHKITKRGQNVTFRCDPISEHNRLYWYRQTLGQGPEFLTYFQNEAQLEKSRLLSDRFSAERPKGSFSTLEIQRTEQGDSAMYLCASSLDRSTDTQYFGPGTRLTVL.

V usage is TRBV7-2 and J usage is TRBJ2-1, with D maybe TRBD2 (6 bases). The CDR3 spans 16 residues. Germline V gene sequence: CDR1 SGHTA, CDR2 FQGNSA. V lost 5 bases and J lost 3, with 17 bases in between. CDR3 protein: CASSPEILAYYNEQFF. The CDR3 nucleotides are TGTGCCAGCAGCCCAGAGATACTAGCTTACTACAATGAGCAGTTCTTC.

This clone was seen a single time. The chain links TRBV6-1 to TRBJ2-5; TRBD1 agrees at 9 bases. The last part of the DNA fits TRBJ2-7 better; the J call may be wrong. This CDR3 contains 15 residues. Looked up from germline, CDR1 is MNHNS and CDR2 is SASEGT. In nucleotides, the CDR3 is TGTGCCAGCAGTGCCCTCGGGACAGGGAATTACGAGCAGTACTTC. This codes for CASSALGTGNYEQYF.

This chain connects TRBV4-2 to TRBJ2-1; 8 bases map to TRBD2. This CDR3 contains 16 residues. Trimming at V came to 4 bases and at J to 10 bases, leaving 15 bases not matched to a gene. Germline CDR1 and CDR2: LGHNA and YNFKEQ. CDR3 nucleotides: TGTGCCAGCAGCCCGAATGCTGGGACTAGACCTCACGAGCAGTTCTTC. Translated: CASSPNAGTRPHEQFF.

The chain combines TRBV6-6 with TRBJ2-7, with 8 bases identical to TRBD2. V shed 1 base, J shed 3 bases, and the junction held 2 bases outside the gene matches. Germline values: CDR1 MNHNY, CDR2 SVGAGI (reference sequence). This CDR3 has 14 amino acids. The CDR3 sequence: CASSYYGTSYEQYF. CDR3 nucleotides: TGTGCCAGCAGTTACTACGGGACTAGCTACGAGCAGTACTTC.

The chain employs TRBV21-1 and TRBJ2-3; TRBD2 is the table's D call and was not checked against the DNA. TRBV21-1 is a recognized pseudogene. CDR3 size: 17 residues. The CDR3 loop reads CASSKKEAGDDPDTQYF. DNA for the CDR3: TGTGCCAGCAGCAAAAAAGAAGCGGGAGATGATCCAGATACGCAGTATTTT.

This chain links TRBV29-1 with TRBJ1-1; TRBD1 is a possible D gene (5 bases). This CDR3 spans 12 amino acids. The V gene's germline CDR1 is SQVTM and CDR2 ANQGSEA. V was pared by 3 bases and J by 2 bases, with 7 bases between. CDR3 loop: CSVEGGNTEAFF. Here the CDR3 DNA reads TGCAGCGTTGAGGGGGGAAACACTGAAGCTTTCTTT.

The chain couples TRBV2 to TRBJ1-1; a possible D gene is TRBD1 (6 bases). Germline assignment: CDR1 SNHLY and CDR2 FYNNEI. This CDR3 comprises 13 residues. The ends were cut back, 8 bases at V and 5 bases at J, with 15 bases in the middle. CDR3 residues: CASRKGGETEAFF. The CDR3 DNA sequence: TGTGCCAGCCGGAAAGGGGGTGAAACTGAAGCTTTCTTT.

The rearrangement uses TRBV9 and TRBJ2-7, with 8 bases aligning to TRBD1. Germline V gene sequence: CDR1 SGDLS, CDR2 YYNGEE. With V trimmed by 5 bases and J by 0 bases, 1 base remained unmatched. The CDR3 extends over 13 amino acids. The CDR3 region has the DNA TGTGCCAGCAGTGGACAGGGCTCCTACGAGCAGTACTTC. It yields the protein CASSGQGSYEQYF.

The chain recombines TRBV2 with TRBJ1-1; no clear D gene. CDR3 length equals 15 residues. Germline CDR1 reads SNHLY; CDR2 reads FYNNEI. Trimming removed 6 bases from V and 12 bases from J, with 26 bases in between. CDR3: CASSGSSRGQPETFF. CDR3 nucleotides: TGTGCCAGCAGCGGATCCTCTAGAGGCCAACCGGAGACTTTCTTT.